The entry below gives a single TCR beta chain sequence along with its context. What antigen it recognizes has not been identified. Nothing much larger sits one base from this clone, and base qualities are not available. The library was generated by the immunoSEQ multiplex PCR assay. Per the original workflow: Across the sorted blood, dermal and epidermal CD8+ T cell populations, TCR V beta family usage frequencies were compared. The source is immuneACCESS, and TCRdb retained only in-frame sequences with V and J called. Part of the clones is not carried over; for the studies checked, unresolved V genes explain less than half of this, and the remainder is unexplained. The DNA was the basis for D and trimming; V, J and clone size are from that table. Recorded for this sample are 1,200 or so clones; about 79% of them occurred a single time. The biggest ten clones account for roughly 9.1% of the sample.

The sample comes from a study of CD49a tissue-resident CD8 T cells in human skin (dated by TCRdb to the late 2010s). Study-level background: The study looked at subsets of tissue-resident memory CD8+ T cells in human skin, with the subsets defined by expression of CD49a, CD69 and CD103.

In sorted CD8+ T cells obtained from the blood, dermis and epidermis of about five healthy donors, TCR beta CDR3 regions were analysed. All TCR-sequenced donors were healthy individuals, and each provided both blood and skin samples. Sorting was used to isolate CD8+ T cell populations ahead of TCR beta sequencing. Before any analysis of T cells, the skin was split into dermal and epidermal compartments. Trimming removed 4 bases from V and 2 bases from J, leaving 11 bases between the germline ends. CDR1 and CDR2 are drawn from the germline V gene: MNHEY, SVGAGI. Including cysteine and phenylalanine, the CDR3 has 14 amino acids. Solely the CDR3 DNA is kept, with 42 bases framed from the first base.

The specimen was CD103- CD8+ T cells sorted from skin dermis. The receptor was derived from a human donor in good health. The chain couples TRBV6-5 to TRBJ1-1; D gene: possibly TRBD1, on 5 matching bases. This receptor carries the CDR3 CASSSDGHNTEAFF. In nucleotides, the sequence is TGTGCCAGCAGTTCTGACGGACACAACACTGAAGCTTTCTTT.